This TCR beta chain was identified in a study of T cells in Graves' hyperthyroidism and ophthalmopathy. The CDR3 runs 13 residues. In germline, CDR1 is DFQATT, CDR2 SNEGSKA (reference sequence). V was pared by 3 bases and J by 5 bases, with 13 bases between. The CDR3 regions of TCR beta were amplified from RNA transcripts. RT-PCR in the first round (using the HTBI primer set) targeted the TCR CDR3. TCRdb processed the multiplex PCR reads anew with MiXCR; each CDR3 protein has one entry. This sample carries about 640,000 distinct CDR3 sequences, just under 45% of them seen once, and the ten largest clones take approximately 6.8%.

The chain recombines TRBV20-1 with TRBJ2-5; TRBD1 might be the D (6 bases). The sequence was collected from an adult man with Graves' disease, either hyperthyroidism or ophthalmopathy (not recorded which). What was sequenced was peripheral blood or thyroid tissue (not recorded which). The CDR3 DNA follows: TGCAGTGCTAGCCCACAGGGTGAGGAGACCCAGTACTTC. This gives the protein CSASPQGEETQYF.